The 17 T cell receptor beta chains below come from one sample, sequenced in a study of blood T cell repertoires in COVID-19. Produced via immunoSEQ multiplex PCR; TCRdb's table is partial and in-frame only. The sample has tens of thousands of clones; around 80% are singletons. Specimen: peripheral blood. The receptor source for this set is a woman of 80 years or more with active or convalescent COVID-19.

V usage is TRBV19 and J usage is TRBJ1-2; D not resolved. V shed 6 bases and J shed 0 bases, with 5 bases lying between them. The V gene's germline CDR1 is LNHDA and CDR2 SQIVND (reference sequence). The CDR3 has 12 residues. CDR3 protein: CASRTSNYGYTF. The CDR3, as DNA: TGTGCCAGTAGGACTTCTAACTATGGCTACACCTTC.

The chain recombines TRBV30 with TRBJ2-3, with TRBD1 identical over 7 bases. The CDR3 is 14 residues long. J gave up 4 bases and V 0 bases, and 4 bases lay outside the gene matches. The germline gives CDR1 GTSNPN, CDR2 SVGIG (reference sequence). The CDR3 here is CAWSVRQGADTQYF. The CDR3 coding sequence is TGTGCCTGGAGTGTGCGGCAGGGGGCAGATACGCAGTATTTT.

This clone was seen a few times. J is TRBJ1-5 and V is TRBV28; 12 nucleotides match TRBD1. This CDR3 is 15 amino acids long. Trimming removed 5 bases from V and 5 bases from J; junction bases left unmatched: 4. Looked up from germline, CDR1 is MDHEN and CDR2 is SYDVKM. The CDR3 bases are TGTGCCAGCAGTACCGGGACAGGGGGCTATCAGCCCCAGCATTTT. Translating gives CASSTGTGGYQPQHF.

The chain combines TRBV6-5 with TRBJ2-3, with TRBD2 matching over 8 bases. With V trimmed by 2 bases and J by 2 bases, 3 bases remained unmatched. This CDR3 comprises 15 residues. In germline, CDR1 is MNHEY, CDR2 SVGAGI. The CDR3 is CASSYTSGPTDTQYF. CDR3 DNA sequence: TGTGCCAGCAGTTACACTAGCGGACCCACAGATACGCAGTATTTT.

The rearrangement uses TRBV19 and TRBJ2-1; 8 nucleotides agree with TRBD1. The CDR3 has 14 residues. Germline V gives CDR1 LNHDA, CDR2 SQIVND (reference sequence). The V and J ends lost 6 bases and 3 bases, in that order; junction bases with no gene match: 4. CDR3 protein: CASRRGQGYNEQFF. CDR3 in DNA: TGTGCCAGTAGACGAGGACAGGGCTACAATGAGCAGTTCTTC.

The V call is TRBV20-1, the J call TRBJ2-7; no definite D call. Germline loops: CDR1 DFQATT, CDR2 SNEGSKA (reference sequence). Trimming cost V 3 bases and J 2 bases, with 11 bases left between them. The CDR3 contains 13 residues. This chain's CDR3 is CSASGLAAYEQYF. CDR3 nucleotides: TGCAGTGCTAGTGGGTTGGCCGCCTACGAGCAGTACTTC.

The chain links TRBV18 to TRBJ1-1, with 7 bases that match TRBD1. The germline V gene encodes CDR1 KGHSH and CDR2 LQKENI. Germline trimming cut 3 bases from V and 0 bases from J; bases unmatched to any gene: 4. The CDR3 is 15 amino acids. Written as DNA, the CDR3 is TGTGCCAGCTCACCGGGGACAGCCCTGAACACTGAAGCTTTCTTT. Translation: CASSPGTALNTEAFF. The whole variable domain, remainder taken from reference TRBV18 and TRBJ1-1, is NAGVMQNPRHLVRRRGQEARLRCSPMKGHSHVYWYRQLPEEGLKFMVYLQKENIIDESGMPKERFSAEFPKEGPSILRIQQVVRGDSAAYFCASSPGTALNTEAFFGQGTRLTVV.

The chain is built from TRBV5-1 and TRBJ2-5; the D gene is possibly TRBD2 (5 bases). V was shortened by 1 base and J by 4 bases, with 14 bases between the two germline ends. The germline V gene has CDR1 SGHRS and CDR2 YFSETQ. This CDR3 is 15 amino acids long. Here the CDR3 reads CASSLYEGLGETQYF. CDR3 coding DNA: TGCGCCAGCAGCTTGTATGAGGGCCTGGGAGAGACCCAGTACTTC.

The chain joins TRBV4-2 to TRBJ2-6; D is perhaps TRBD1 (5 bases). With 4 bases removed from V and 2 bases from J, the gap between germline ends came to 15 bases. This CDR3 contains 17 residues. The germline CDR1 and CDR2 sequences are LGHNA and YNFKEQ. This CDR3 reads CASSLTTQGPGANVLTF. CDR3 coding DNA: TGTGCCAGCAGCCTCACCACCCAGGGTCCTGGGGCCAACGTCCTGACTTTC.

The rearrangement joins TRBV5-1 to TRBJ2-2; no clear D. Germline values: CDR1 SGHRS, CDR2 YFSETQ. This CDR3 is built from 12 residues. Trimming removed 0 bases at V and 7 bases at J, with 4 bases between. DNA for the CDR3: TGCGCCAGCAGCTTGGATTACGGGGAGCTGTTTTTT. Translated: CASSLDYGELFF.

This chain links TRBV7-3 with TRBJ2-2; 10 bases map to TRBD2. Germline V gene sequence: CDR1 SGHTA, CDR2 FQGTGA. CDR3 size: 15 residues. V lost 7 bases and J lost 4; bases outside the gene matches: 6. The CDR3 sequence: CASTQAGGRTGELFF. In DNA, the CDR3 is TGTGCCAGCACCCAAGCGGGGGGGCGCACCGGGGAGCTGTTTTTT.

V is TRBV19 and J is TRBJ2-7, with D perhaps TRBD1 (6 bases). CDR3 length: 12 residues. Germline V CDR1 and CDR2: LNHDA, SQIVND (reference sequence). V lost 8 bases and J lost 3, with 11 bases in between. CDR3: CASADRNYEQYF. For the CDR3, the DNA is TGTGCCAGTGCCGACAGGAACTACGAGCAGTACTTC.

The V gene is TRBV5-8, the J gene TRBJ2-3; the match to TRBD2 covers 11 bases. Germline V gene lookup returns CDR1 SGHTS and CDR2 YDEGEE. This CDR3 spans 18 amino acids. Unmatched junction bases numbered 8, after V lost 2 bases and J lost 0 bases. The CDR3 coding sequence is TGTGCCAGCAGCTTTGTCCTAGCGGGAGGCGATAGCACAGATACGCAGTATTTT. Its translation: CASSFVLAGGDSTDTQYF.

The chain uses TRBV28 and TRBJ1-2; no clear D. Looked up from germline, CDR1 is MDHEN and CDR2 is SYDVKM. CDR3 length: 12 residues. V shed 10 bases and J shed 6 bases, with 15 bases lying between them. CDR3 DNA: TGTGCCACTACTCCCGAGGTCGATGGCTACACCTTC. Amino acid sequence: CATTPEVDGYTF.

This clone was seen just once. The chain links TRBV5-1 to TRBJ2-7; D remains ambiguous. This CDR3 is 13 amino acids long. The V and J ends lost 1 base and 1 base respectively, with 6 bases between them. Germline values: CDR1 SGHRS, CDR2 YFSETQ. The CDR3 is CASSLQFSYEQYF. As DNA, the CDR3 is TGCGCCAGCAGCTTGCAGTTTTCCTACGAGCAGTACTTC.

V usage is TRBV18 and J usage is TRBJ2-7; D gene unclear. Trimming removed 6 bases from V and 5 bases from J, with 11 bases in between. This CDR3 comprises 12 residues. The germline V gene has CDR1 KGHSH and CDR2 LQKENI. Here the CDR3 DNA reads TGTGCCAGCTCCCCTAATTCCGACGAGCAGTACTTC. Its translation is CASSPNSDEQYF.

The CDR3 region is CASSLGDRGANVLTF. CDR3 DNA: TGCGCCAGCAGCCTAGGGGACAGAGGGGCCAACGTCCTGACTTTC. The gene calls are TRBV4-1 and TRBJ2-6; 7 bases map to TRBD1. Per germline, CDR1 MGHRA and CDR2 YSYEKL. J lost 4 bases, V lost 4 bases, and 4 bases had no gene match. The CDR3 loop spans 15 amino acids.